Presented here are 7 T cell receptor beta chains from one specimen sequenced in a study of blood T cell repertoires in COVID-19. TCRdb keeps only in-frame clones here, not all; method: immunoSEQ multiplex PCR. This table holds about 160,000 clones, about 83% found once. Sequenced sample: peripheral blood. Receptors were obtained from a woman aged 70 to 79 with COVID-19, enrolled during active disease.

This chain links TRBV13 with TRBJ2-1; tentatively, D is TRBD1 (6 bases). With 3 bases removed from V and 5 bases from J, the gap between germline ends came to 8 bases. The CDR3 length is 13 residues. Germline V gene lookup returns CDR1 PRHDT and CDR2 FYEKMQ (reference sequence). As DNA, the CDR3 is TGTGCCAGCAGCTTCCACAGGGACAATGAGCAGTTCTTC. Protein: CASSFHRDNEQFF. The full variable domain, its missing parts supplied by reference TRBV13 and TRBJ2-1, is AAGVIQSPRHLIKEKRETATLKCYPIPRHDTVYWYQQGPGQDPQFLISFYEKMQSDKGSIPDRFSAQQFSDYHSELNMSSLELGDSALYFCASSFHRDNEQFFGPGTRLTVL.

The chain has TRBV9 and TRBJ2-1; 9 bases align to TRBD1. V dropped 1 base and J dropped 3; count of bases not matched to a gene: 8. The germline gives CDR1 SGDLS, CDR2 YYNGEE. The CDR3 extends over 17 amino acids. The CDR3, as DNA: TGTGCCAGCAGCGTACTTCCCCCGGGACAGGGCTACAATGAGCAGTTCTTC. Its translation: CASSVLPPGQGYNEQFF.

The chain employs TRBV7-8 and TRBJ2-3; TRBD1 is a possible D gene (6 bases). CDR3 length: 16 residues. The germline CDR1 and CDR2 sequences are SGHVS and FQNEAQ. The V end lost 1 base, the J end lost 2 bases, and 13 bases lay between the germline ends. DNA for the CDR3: TGTGCCAGCAGCTTAGGGTTACAGGGATCCACAGATACGCAGTATTTT. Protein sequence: CASSLGLQGSTDTQYF.

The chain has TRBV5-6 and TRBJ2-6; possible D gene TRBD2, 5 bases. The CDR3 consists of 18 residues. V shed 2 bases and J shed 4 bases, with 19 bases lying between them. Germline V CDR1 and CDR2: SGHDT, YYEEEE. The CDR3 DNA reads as TGTGCCAGCAGCTTACGAACAAACCGGGATAAAGGGGCCAACGTCCTGACTTTC. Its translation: CASSLRTNRDKGANVLTF.

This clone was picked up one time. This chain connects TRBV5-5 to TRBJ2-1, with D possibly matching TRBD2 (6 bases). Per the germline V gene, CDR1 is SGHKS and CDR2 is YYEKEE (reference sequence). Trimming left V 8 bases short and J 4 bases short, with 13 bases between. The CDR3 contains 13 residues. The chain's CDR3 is CASQYGGYNEQFF. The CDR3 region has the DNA TGTGCCAGTCAATACGGGGGTTACAATGAGCAGTTCTTC.

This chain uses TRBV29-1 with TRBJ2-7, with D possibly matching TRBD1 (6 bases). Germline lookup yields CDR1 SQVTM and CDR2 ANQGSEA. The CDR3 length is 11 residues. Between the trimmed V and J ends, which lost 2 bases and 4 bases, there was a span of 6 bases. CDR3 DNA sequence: TGCAGCGTTGAAAGGGGGTACGAGCAGTACTTC. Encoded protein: CSVERGYEQYF.

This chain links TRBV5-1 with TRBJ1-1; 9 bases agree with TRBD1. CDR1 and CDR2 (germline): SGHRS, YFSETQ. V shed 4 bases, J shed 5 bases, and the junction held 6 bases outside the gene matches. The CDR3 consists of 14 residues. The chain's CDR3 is CASSPGTGLTEAFF. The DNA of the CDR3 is TGCGCCAGCAGCCCGGGGACAGGGTTAACTGAAGCTTTCTTT.